What follows are 24 T cell receptor beta chains derived from one specimen sequenced in a study of blood T cell repertoires in COVID-19. Clones were sequenced by immunoSEQ multiplex PCR, and TCRdb holds only the in-frame ones, with some missing. This sample has about 220,000 clones; about 83% occur once, and the top ten carry 3% to 4.5%. Sequenced sample: PBMCs or T cells enriched from blood (not recorded which). Source of these receptors: a woman aged 40 to 50 who had been exposed to COVID-19.

The chain recombines TRBV24-1 with TRBJ2-2, with D hard to call. Germline V gene lookup returns CDR1 KGHDR and CDR2 SFDVKD. This CDR3 region has 14 residues. Trimming pared 5 bases from V and 2 bases from J, leaving 8 bases between. As DNA, the CDR3 is TGTGCCACCAGTGGAGGCAGCAACACCGGGGAGCTGTTTTTT. Protein: CATSGGSNTGELFF.

The V and J genes are TRBV30 and TRBJ2-3, with a weak D call TRBD1 (5 bases). Germline V CDR1 and CDR2: GTSNPN, SVGIG (reference sequence). V was trimmed by 2 bases and J by 0 bases, leaving 9 bases between them. There are 14 residues in the CDR3. As DNA, the CDR3 is TGTGCCTGGAGTCCAGGGTTTAGCACAGATACGCAGTATTTT. It codes for CAWSPGFSTDTQYF.

This clone was counted only a few times. The CDR3 is CASSFGEGYTF. The CDR3 DNA sequence: TGTGCCAGCAGTTTTGGGGAGGGCTACACCTTC. This chain connects TRBV12-3 or TRBV12-4 to TRBJ1-2; D not certain. The V gene lost 3 bases and the J gene lost 8 bases, with 7 bases spanning the gap. CDR3 length: 11 amino acids.

The V call is TRBV19, the J call TRBJ1-1, with TRBD1 matching 7 bases. This CDR3 region has 12 residues. Germline CDR1 and CDR2: LNHDA and SQIVND (reference sequence). Losses at the gene ends were 7 bases for V and 6 bases for J; bases not matched to a gene: 5. This CDR3 is CASNSGTAEAFF. DNA for the CDR3: TGTGCCAGTAATTCCGGGACAGCTGAAGCTTTCTTT. The full variable domain, its missing parts supplied by reference TRBV19 and TRBJ1-1, is DGGITQSPKYLFRKEGQNVTLSCEQNLNHDAMYWYRQDPGQGLRLIYYSQIVNDFQKGDIAEGYSVSREKKESFPLTVTSAQKNPTAFYLCASNSGTAEAFFGQGTRLTVV.

The V call is TRBV27, the J call TRBJ2-4, with D tentatively TRBD2 (6 bases). This CDR3 is built from 17 residues. Germline V gene data show CDR1 as MNHEY and CDR2 as SMNVEV (reference sequence). Deletions cut 6 bases from V and 0 bases from J, with 18 bases between. CDR3 in amino acids: CASRAGTPSLAKNIQYF. The CDR3 coding sequence is TGTGCCAGCAGGGCCGGGACTCCCTCGCTAGCCAAAAACATTCAGTACTTC.

The chain employs TRBV9 and TRBJ1-2; TRBD1 is a possible D gene (6 bases). The CDR3 loop spans 14 amino acids. The germline V gene encodes CDR1 SGDLS and CDR2 YYNGEE. V was clipped by 4 bases and J by 3 bases, with 13 bases between them. The CDR3 reads CASSLGQQYYGYTF. The CDR3 DNA is TGTGCCAGCAGCCTCGGACAGCAGTACTATGGCTACACCTTC.

The genes are TRBV7-2 and TRBJ1-1; D remains unclear. CDR1 and CDR2 (germline): SGHTA, FQGNSA. The CDR3 extends over 12 amino acids. Trimming pared 10 bases from V and 1 base from J, leaving 10 bases between. The CDR3 loop is CATNGQNTEAFF. In DNA, the CDR3 is TGTGCCACCAATGGGCAGAACACTGAAGCTTTCTTT.

This clone has a handful of counts. The chain uses TRBV19 and TRBJ2-1; D uncertain. V was pared by 3 bases and J by 7 bases, with 7 bases between. CDR1 LNHDA and CDR2 SQIVND come from the germline V gene (reference sequence). CDR3 length equals 12 residues. Here the CDR3 DNA reads TGTGCCAGTAGTATTCACATTAATGAGCAGTTCTTC. It is translated as CASSIHINEQFF.

This chain joins TRBV6-5 and TRBJ2-2; no reliable D call. V lost 4 bases to trimming and J lost 6 bases, with 6 bases between them. CDR1 and CDR2 from the germline V gene are MNHEY and SVGAGI. The CDR3 is 12 residues long. The CDR3 bases are TGTGCCAGCAGTTCCTCCGCCGGGGAGCTGTTTTTT. Residues: CASSSSAGELFF.

V and J are TRBV7-2 and TRBJ2-7, with a weak D call TRBD1 (8 bases). Deletions cut 5 bases from V and 1 base from J, with 12 bases between. The CDR3 runs 14 residues. CDR1 and CDR2 (germline): SGHTA, FQGNSA. In nucleotides, the CDR3 is TGTGCCAGCAGCACAGGGGGGGGGTCCTACGAGCAGTACTTC. The encoded protein is CASSTGGGSYEQYF.

This clone appeared a single time. The chain is built from TRBV18 and TRBJ1-1; 7 positions match TRBD1. Germline CDR1 and CDR2: KGHSH and LQKENI. The trim removed 3 bases at V and 3 bases at J, leaving 7 bases unmatched. The CDR3 is 15 residues long. The CDR3 sequence: CASSPRQGSDTEAFF. The DNA of the CDR3 is TGTGCCAGCTCACCCCGACAGGGTTCGGACACTGAAGCTTTCTTT.

This clone was detected only a few times. The J gene is TRBJ1-3, the V gene TRBV21-1. TRBV21-1 is deemed a pseudogene. CDR3 length: 16 amino acids. The DNA for the CDR3 is TGTGCCAGCAGCAAAGAGAATAAGGATCGGGTAAACACCATATATTTT. Translated: CASSKENKDRVNTIYF.

The chain uses TRBV6-4 and TRBJ1-6, with unresolved D. V gave up 3 bases and J gave up 9 bases, with 15 bases separating them. Germline CDR1 and CDR2: MRHNA and SNTAGT. The length of the CDR3 is 15 residues. This chain's CDR3 is CASSEGPLGSSPLHF. The CDR3, as DNA: TGTGCCAGCAGTGAAGGCCCCCTAGGGAGTTCACCCCTCCACTTT.

Written as DNA, the CDR3 is TGCGCCAGCAGCCCGGGGTTTACCTACGAGCAGTACTTC. Residues: CASSPGFTYEQYF. This chain joins TRBV5-1 and TRBJ2-7; D may be TRBD2 (5 bases). Germline V CDR1 and CDR2: SGHRS, YFSETQ. The length of the CDR3 is 13 residues. V lost 4 bases, J lost 2 bases, and 10 bases lay in between.

The chain recombines TRBV5-4 with TRBJ2-1; D might be TRBD2 (5 bases). Germline V CDR1 and CDR2: SGHNT, YYREEE (reference sequence). This CDR3 is built from 15 residues. V was cut by 3 bases and J by 4 bases, with 14 bases left in between. Here the CDR3 DNA reads TGTGCCAGCAGCTCCAACCCCGGGGATTACAATGAGCAGTTCTTC. Translation gives CASSSNPGDYNEQFF.

The chain uses TRBV30 and TRBJ2-2, with D maybe TRBD2 (6 bases). The V end lost 4 bases, the J end lost 6 bases, and 12 bases lay between the germline ends. In germline, CDR1 is GTSNPN, CDR2 SVGIG (reference sequence). This CDR3 is 13 amino acids long. The CDR3 sequence: CAWITSSAGELFF. CDR3 nucleotides: TGTGCCTGGATTACTAGCAGCGCCGGGGAGCTGTTTTTT. Full variable domain (remainder filled in from reference TRBV30 and TRBJ2-2): SQTIHQWPATLVQPVGSPLSLECTVEGTSNPNLYWYRQAAGRGLQLLFYSVGIGQISSEVPQNLSASRPQDRQFILSSKKLLLSDSGFYLCAWITSSAGELFFGEGSRLTVL.

The chain links TRBV29-1 to TRBJ1-2; TRBD1 aligns across 7 bases. The germline gives CDR1 SQVTM, CDR2 ANQGSEA. V shed 6 bases and J 4 bases; nucleotides not matched to a gene: 17. The CDR3 has 16 amino acids. CDR3 sequence reads: CSVQRDSGGSFYGYTF. The CDR3 nucleotides read TGCAGCGTGCAACGGGACAGCGGGGGGAGTTTCTATGGCTACACCTTC.

V usage is TRBV5-4 and J usage is TRBJ2-3; 15 bases align to TRBD2. This CDR3 is built from 18 residues. CDR1 and CDR2 from the germline V gene are SGHNT and YYREEE (reference sequence). Unmatched junction bases numbered 8, after V lost 4 bases and J lost 2 bases. CDR3 in DNA: TGTGCCAGCAGCCCGGGACTAGCGGGGGGAACCTTCACAGATACGCAGTATTTT. This encodes CASSPGLAGGTFTDTQYF.

The chain links TRBV5-4 to TRBJ1-2; D is uncertain. This CDR3 spans 13 amino acids. Germline values: CDR1 SGHNT, CDR2 YYREEE (reference sequence). V shed 1 base and J shed 2 bases, with 6 bases lying between them. The CDR3 DNA follows: TGTGCCAGCAGCTTGACAGAAAACTATGGCTACACCTTC. This codes for CASSLTENYGYTF.

This clone was found a few times. The chain joins TRBV30 to TRBJ1-2; maybe TRBD1 (6 bases). This CDR3 comprises 12 residues. The V gene lost 2 bases and the J gene lost 8 bases, with 12 bases spanning the gap. Germline loops: CDR1 GTSNPN, CDR2 SVGIG (reference sequence). CDR3 sequence: CAWSQGWEGYTF. The CDR3 nucleotides read TGTGCCTGGAGTCAGGGGTGGGAGGGCTACACCTTC.

The rearrangement links TRBV4-2 to TRBJ2-7; the match to TRBD2 covers 7 bases. The trim removed 0 bases at V and 4 bases at J, leaving 12 bases unmatched. In germline, CDR1 is LGHNA, CDR2 YNFKEQ. The CDR3 covers 17 residues. DNA for the CDR3: TGTGCCAGCAGCCAAGATGGAAGGGGCAGGGAGGGGTACGAGCAGTACTTC. Translating it yields CASSQDGRGREGYEQYF.

The chain employs TRBV18 and TRBJ1-6; D remains ambiguous. The length of the CDR3 is 16 residues. The germline gives CDR1 KGHSH, CDR2 LQKENI. The V and J ends lost 2 bases and 0 bases respectively, with 8 bases between them. The CDR3 DNA follows: TGTGCCAGCTCACCAGGGCAGAGCTCCTATAATTCACCCCTCCACTTT. Translated, it gives CASSPGQSSYNSPLHF.

The chain recombines TRBV7-3 with TRBJ2-7; possibly TRBD2 for D (5 bases). Germline-derived CDR1 and CDR2 are SGHTA and FQGTGA. V lost 4 bases and J 7 bases, leaving 14 bases between the germline ends. The CDR3 is 13 amino acids. As DNA, the CDR3 is TGTGCCAGCAGCTCGCAGGACCGGGGAGAGCAGTACTTC. Protein sequence: CASSSQDRGEQYF.

V usage is TRBV6-5 and J usage is TRBJ2-5; the D is unclear. CDR1 MNHEY and CDR2 SVGAGI come from the germline V gene. CDR3 length equals 14 residues. V gave up 5 bases and J gave up 1 base, with 11 bases separating them. CDR3 sequence (DNA): TGTGCCAGCAGTCGTACAGTGTTCCAAGAGACCCAGTACTTC. This encodes CASSRTVFQETQYF.